This passage covers 24 T cell receptor beta chains from one sample sequenced in a study of CXCR3-negative and CXCR3-positive naive CD8 T cells. With UMI labels, 5' RACE was used to prepare the TRB cDNA libraries. TCRdb re-called the 5' RACE reads; every CDR3 protein appears as one record, without DNA. The listing contains 100,000 to 150,000 distinct CDR3 sequences. The source material was naive CXCR3- CD8+ T cells from blood. Specified subset: CD45RO-CCR7+CD27+CD95- naive CD8+ T cells lacking CXCR3 (TNR3-). These receptors originate from a human donor in good health. Some clones in this sample may be carry-over from other donors' samples.

The chain employs TRBV7-9 and TRBJ2-5. CDR1 is SEHNR, CDR2 FQNEAQ, per germline (reference sequence). This CDR3 comprises 12 residues. This CDR3 is CASIAEEETQYF.

The V and J genes are TRBV4-1 and TRBJ2-1; absent DNA, TCRdb's TRBD1 call cannot be checked. Germline V CDR1 and CDR2: MGHRA, YSYEKL. CDR3 length: 16 residues. CDR3 in amino acids: CASSQEEGQAYNEQFF.

The chain recombines TRBV28 with TRBJ1-3. CDR3 length equals 13 residues. The germline gives CDR1 MDHEN, CDR2 SYDVKM. The CDR3 spells CARPLRGGNTIYF. Variable domain in full (rest from reference TRBV28 and TRBJ1-3): DVKVTQSSRYLVKRTGEKVFLECVQDMDHENMFWYRQDPGLGLRLIYFSYDVKMKEKGDIPEGYSVSREKKERFSLILESASTNQTSMYLCARPLRGGNTIYFGEGSWLTVV.

The V gene is TRBV5-1, the J gene TRBJ1-5; TCRdb gives TRBD1 as the D gene, but with no DNA this cannot be confirmed. The CDR3 is made up of 14 amino acids. CDR1 is SGHRS, CDR2 YFSETQ, per germline. CDR3 region: CASSLEQGDQPQHF.

V usage is TRBV12-3 or TRBV12-4 and J usage is TRBJ2-5. The CDR3 consists of 12 residues. CDR3 loop: CASSSTIGTQYF.

The CDR3 spells CASNTIFGRRRAGLVHTEAFF. The chain employs TRBV6-2 or TRBV6-3 and TRBJ1-1; TCRdb reports TRBD1, a call that lacks DNA to check it against. From germline, CDR1 is MNHEY and CDR2 SVGEGT. This CDR3 contains 21 residues.

V gene TRBV12-3 or TRBV12-4 combines with J gene TRBJ2-3; TCRdb proposes TRBD1, but this gene call is untestable without DNA. The CDR3 sequence is 16 residues long. CDR3 in amino acids: CASSFPGQEGTDTQYF.

This sequence joins TRBV10-3 and TRBJ2-3; TCRdb proposes TRBD1, but this gene call is untestable without DNA. Germline V gene data show CDR1 as ENHRY and CDR2 as SYGVKD. This CDR3 region has 16 residues. CDR3 protein: CAISETQRGPTDTQYF.

The chain carries TRBV20-1 and TRBJ2-1; TCRdb's D call of TRBD2 is untestable without DNA. CDR1 and CDR2 (germline): DFQATT, SNEGSKA (reference sequence). The CDR3 covers 13 residues. CDR3: CSARVVRINEQFF.

This chain's CDR3 is CASSHFGETNTGELFF. This chain joins TRBV14 and TRBJ2-2; TCRdb outputs TRBD2, but without DNA this stays unchecked. The CDR3 has 16 amino acids. Looked up from germline, CDR1 is SGHDN and CDR2 is FVKESK. Drawing the rest from reference TRBV14 and TRBJ2-2, the complete variable domain is EAGVTQFPSHSVIEKGQTVTLRCDPISGHDNLYWYRRVMGKEIKFLLHFVKESKQDESGMPNNRFLAERTGGTYSTLKVQPAELEDSGVYFCASSHFGETNTGELFFGEGSRLTVL.

This sequence joins TRBV9 and TRBJ1-1; the D gene TCRdb calls, TRBD1, cannot be checked with no DNA. Germline lookup yields CDR1 SGDLS and CDR2 YYNGEE. The CDR3 covers 17 residues. The CDR3 loop is CASSVSGVLRGHTEAFF.

This sequence joins TRBV12-3 or TRBV12-4 and TRBJ2-3; TCRdb returns TRBD2, unconfirmable since there is no DNA. This CDR3 has 16 residues. The CDR3 is CASSSNLASVTDTQYF.

The chain employs TRBV6-5 and TRBJ2-1; the D call from TCRdb, TRBD1, cannot be confirmed without DNA. Germline V gives CDR1 MNHEY, CDR2 SVGAGI. The CDR3 spans 15 residues. CDR3: CASSYGTGGHNEQFF.

This chain connects TRBV7-6 to TRBJ2-7; as DNA is missing, the TRBD1 call by TCRdb cannot be tested. CDR1 is SGHVS, CDR2 FNYEAQ, per germline. CDR3 length: 14 amino acids. This CDR3 is CAISGQGTGYEQYF.

This rearrangement joins TRBV4-2 to TRBJ2-2; without DNA, the TCRdb call of TRBD1 cannot be checked. CDR1 is LGHNA, CDR2 YNFKEQ, per germline. This CDR3 is built from 14 residues. This chain's CDR3 is CASSHVGATGELFF.

The genes are TRBV19 and TRBJ2-1; no DNA is available, so the TRBD1 call from TCRdb remains unchecked. CDR1 and CDR2 (germline): LNHDA, SQIVND (reference sequence). The CDR3 runs 16 residues. The CDR3 reads CASTYTSVRNPHEQFF.

This sequence joins TRBV6-5 and TRBJ2-2; the D gene TCRdb calls, TRBD2, cannot be checked with no DNA. This CDR3 is 17 amino acids long. Germline V gene sequence: CDR1 MNHEY, CDR2 SVGAGI. CDR3 sequence reads: CASSATTSGSWIGELFF.

V usage is TRBV6-5 and J usage is TRBJ1-1. This CDR3 is 14 amino acids long. The V gene's germline CDR1 is MNHEY and CDR2 SVGAGI. CDR3 region: CASSYPPGNTEAFF.

The chain has TRBV5-1 and TRBJ2-2; the TCRdb call, TRBD1, lacks DNA for checking. Germline CDR1 and CDR2: SGHRS and YFSETQ. There are 14 residues in the CDR3. The CDR3 reads CASSWTGFSGELFF.

This sequence joins TRBV12-5 and TRBJ2-7. CDR1 is LGHNT, CDR2 FRNRAP, per germline. This CDR3 spans 12 amino acids. CDR3 loop: CASGSPSYEQYF.

The CDR3 is CASSFFRRDEQYF. This chain uses TRBV28 with TRBJ2-7; as DNA is missing, the TRBD2 call by TCRdb cannot be tested. The germline gives CDR1 MDHEN, CDR2 SYDVKM. This CDR3 is 13 amino acids long.

The chain joins TRBV12-3 or TRBV12-4 to TRBJ2-7; as DNA is missing, the TRBD1 call by TCRdb cannot be tested. The CDR3 sequence is 14 residues long. This CDR3 is CASSLGDRGNEQYF.

The rearrangement links TRBV10-3 to TRBJ1-1; TCRdb proposes TRBD1, but this gene call is untestable without DNA. Germline lookup yields CDR1 ENHRY and CDR2 SYGVKD. There are 15 residues in the CDR3. CDR3 residues: CAISDADRGNTEAFF.

The rearrangement joins TRBV29-1 to TRBJ2-1; TCRdb indicates TRBD1, and absent DNA this call remains unverified. Germline CDR1 and CDR2: SQVTM and ANQGSEA. The CDR3 has 15 amino acids. CDR3 amino acids: CSVVPRDRGPGEQFF.